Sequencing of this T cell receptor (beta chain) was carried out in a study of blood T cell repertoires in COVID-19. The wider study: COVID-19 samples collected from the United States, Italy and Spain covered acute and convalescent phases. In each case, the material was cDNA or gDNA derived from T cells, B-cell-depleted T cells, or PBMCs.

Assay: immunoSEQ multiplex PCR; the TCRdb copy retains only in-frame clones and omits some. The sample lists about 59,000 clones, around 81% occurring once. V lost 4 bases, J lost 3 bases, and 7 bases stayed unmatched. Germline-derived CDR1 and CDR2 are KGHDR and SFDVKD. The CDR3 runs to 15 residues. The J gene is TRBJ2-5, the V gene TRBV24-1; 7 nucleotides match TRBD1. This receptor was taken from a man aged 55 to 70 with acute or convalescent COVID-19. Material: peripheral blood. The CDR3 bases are TGTGCCACCAGTGACTGGGGACAGCTTAAAGAGACCCAGTACTTC. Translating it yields CATSDWGQLKETQYF.